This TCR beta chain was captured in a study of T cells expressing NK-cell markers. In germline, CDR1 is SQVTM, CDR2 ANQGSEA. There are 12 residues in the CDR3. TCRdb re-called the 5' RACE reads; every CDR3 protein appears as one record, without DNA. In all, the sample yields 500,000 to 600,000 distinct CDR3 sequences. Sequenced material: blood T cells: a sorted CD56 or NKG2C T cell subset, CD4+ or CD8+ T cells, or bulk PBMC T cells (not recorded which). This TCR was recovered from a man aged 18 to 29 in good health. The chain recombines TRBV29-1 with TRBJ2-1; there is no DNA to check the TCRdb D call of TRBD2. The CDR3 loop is CSVVERANEQFF.